The rows below give T cell receptor beta chains drawn from one sample of a study of cytomegalovirus exposure and HLA in healthy donors. Clones were read by immunoSEQ multiplex PCR, and TCRdb kept only the in-frame ones, dropping some. The data contain around 120,000 clones, 60% to 85% of them singletons. Sequenced: PBMCs. The receptor source for this set is a woman in her thirties or forties in good health and CMV-seronegative. Both conserved end residues are trimmed from each CDR3. A D gene is named only where the DNA matches it firmly. Size is omitted from some rows. Given values are once, few, many or a class for expanded clones.

>TRBV29-1|TRBD1|NA
SVESQGWYEQY
>TRBV7-9|TRBD1|NA
ASSISGTAYGYT
>TRBV7-9|NA|NA
ASSLGVAAPEQY
>TRBV19|NA|NA
ASSISQGREKLF
>TRBV28|NA|NA
ASSLAGRPHEQY
>TRBV4-1|TRBD1|few
ASSQGGQGAGDTQY
>TRBV28|TRBD2|NA
ASSPSGMYNEQF
>TRBV28|TRBD2|NA
ASSSGGLAGGGDTQY
>TRBV5-1|NA|NA
ASSSAYEQY
>TRBV14|NA|NA
ASSRGSSYEQY
>TRBV6-4|TRBD1|NA
ASSRDRDENYGYT
>TRBV19|NA|NA
ASETGHREKLF
>TRBV5-1|NA|once
ASRARTQTGSPLH
>TRBV6-5|NA|NA
ASSQDWMNNEQF
>TRBV7-9|TRBD2|NA
ASSPSGSRYEQY
>TRBV6-1|TRBD1|NA
ASSEFGDRSGEAF
>TRBV18|NA|NA
ASSPASGEGQPQH
>TRBV5-4|TRBD2|NA
ASTHGGEWSYNEQF
>TRBV7-2|NA|NA
ASSLRSGGQDTQY
>TRBV5-1|NA|NA
ASSFQGGGETQY
>TRBV5-1|NA|NA
ASSLVGGSGEQY
>TRBV10-3|NA|NA
AISHPNDGGYGYT
>TRBV29-1|NA|NA
SVINSGTRANVLT
>TRBV5-1|TRBD1|NA
ASNEQGAGNEQF
>TRBV4-1|TRBD1|NA
ASSQTGLETQY
>TRBV11-2|NA|NA
ASSLVSGANGLT
>TRBV4-1|TRBD2|few
ASSQALLAGYEQY
>TRBV7-2|TRBD2|once
ASSSLPGLVYEQY
>TRBV2|TRBD1|once
ASSDRGPYGYT
>TRBV18|TRBD1|NA
ASSPQQGRNTGELF
>TRBV6-5|TRBD2|NA
ASSYGNRREQY
>TRBV2|TRBD1|NA
ASSGGGTVNEKLF
>TRBV4-3|NA|NA
ASGMRAGEQF
>TRBV28|TRBD1|few
ASTPNRGHSKRTQY
>TRBV4-1|NA|NA
ASSHGGGGGGYT
>TRBV5-6|NA|NA
ASSSGYIASPLH
>TRBV9|TRBD2|NA
ASDRPQTSGRDHEQF
>TRBV27|NA|NA
ASSFSSNEQF
>TRBV4-1|NA|NA
ASSQGSGGLAGNYGYT
>TRBV19|NA|NA
ASSRTDLAKNSQY
>TRBV2|TRBD1|NA
ASSERQGGYNSPLH
>TRBV7-9|TRBD2|NA
ASSTPTSGRGTGELF
>TRBV29-1|TRBD2|few
SARGLAGRAGYEQY
>TRBV19|NA|few
ASSSQGRGYNEQF
>TRBV19|TRBD2|NA
ASSIASGYDEQY
>TRBV5-3|TRBD2|once
ARIQHRAGERPFVYEQY
>TRBV28|TRBD1|NA
ASRSYGQGSYEQY
>TRBV19|NA|NA
ASSFVATSSYNEQF
>TRBV10-2|NA|NA
ASSDPGGISYEQY
>TRBV7-2|TRBD1|NA
ASSPSGTDSYEQY
>TRBV7-9|NA|few
SSSSRGGSYEQY
>TRBV6-4|NA|once
ASSGQGGGEQF
>TRBV6-1|NA|NA
ASSANGGTYGYT
>TRBV29-1|NA|NA
SSRGSNTEAF
>TRBV20-1|NA|NA
SARDPPGAF